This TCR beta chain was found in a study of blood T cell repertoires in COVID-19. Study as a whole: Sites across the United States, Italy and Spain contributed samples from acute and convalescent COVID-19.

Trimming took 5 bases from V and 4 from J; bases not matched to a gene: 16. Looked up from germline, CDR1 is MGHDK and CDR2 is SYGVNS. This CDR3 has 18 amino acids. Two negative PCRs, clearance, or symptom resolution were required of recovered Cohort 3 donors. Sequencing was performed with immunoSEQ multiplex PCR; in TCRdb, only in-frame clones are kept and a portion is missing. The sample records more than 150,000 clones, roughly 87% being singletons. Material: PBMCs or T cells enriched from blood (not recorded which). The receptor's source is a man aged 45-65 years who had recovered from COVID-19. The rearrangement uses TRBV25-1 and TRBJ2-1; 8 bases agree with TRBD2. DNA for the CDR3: TGTGCCAGCAGTCCCCCCCTAGGAAGGCTAGCGGGTTACAATGAGCAGTTCTTC. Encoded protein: CASSPPLGRLAGYNEQFF.